Presented here are 3 T cell receptor beta chains from one specimen sequenced in a study of blood T cell repertoires in COVID-19. Assay: immunoSEQ multiplex PCR; the TCRdb copy retains only in-frame clones and omits some. The data show about 140,000 clones, approximately 88% seen once. What was sequenced was peripheral blood. The receptors derive from a man between 60 and 75 years old with active or convalescent COVID-19.

The chain links TRBV28 to TRBJ2-1; TRBD2 might be the D (7 bases). The CDR3 consists of 15 residues. Germline V gene lookup returns CDR1 MDHEN and CDR2 SYDVKM. Trimming left V 5 bases short and J 6 bases short, with 17 bases between. The CDR3, as DNA: TGTGCCAGCAGTCCCCGGCGGGGGCGTTTCAATGAGCAGTTCTTC. Protein: CASSPRRGRFNEQFF.

This sequence joins TRBV7-6 and TRBJ2-1; TRBD2 matches 11 bases. Looked up from germline, CDR1 is SGHVS and CDR2 is FNYEAQ. V was pared by 5 bases and J by 2 bases, with 5 bases of the junction left unmatched. The CDR3 runs to 16 residues. In DNA, the CDR3 is TGTGCCAGCAGCCCGAAGGGACTAGCGGCCTACAATGAGCAGTTCTTC. This gives the protein CASSPKGLAAYNEQFF. Looking up the rest from reference TRBV7-6 and TRBJ2-1 gives the full variable domain: GAGVSQSPRYKVTKRGQDVALRCDPISGHVSLYWYRQALGQGPEFLTYFNYEAQQDKSGLPNDRFSAERPEGSISTLTIQRTEQRDSAMYRCASSPKGLAAYNEQFFGPGTRLTVL.

The chain carries TRBV4-3 and TRBJ2-1, with 10 positions matching TRBD2. This CDR3 contains 16 residues. Trimming at V came to 0 bases and at J to 5 bases, leaving 4 bases not matched to a gene. Germline CDR1 and CDR2: LGHNA and YSLEER. The CDR3 is CASSQDALAGNNEQFF. The CDR3 DNA is TGCGCCAGCAGCCAAGATGCACTAGCGGGGAACAATGAGCAGTTCTTC.